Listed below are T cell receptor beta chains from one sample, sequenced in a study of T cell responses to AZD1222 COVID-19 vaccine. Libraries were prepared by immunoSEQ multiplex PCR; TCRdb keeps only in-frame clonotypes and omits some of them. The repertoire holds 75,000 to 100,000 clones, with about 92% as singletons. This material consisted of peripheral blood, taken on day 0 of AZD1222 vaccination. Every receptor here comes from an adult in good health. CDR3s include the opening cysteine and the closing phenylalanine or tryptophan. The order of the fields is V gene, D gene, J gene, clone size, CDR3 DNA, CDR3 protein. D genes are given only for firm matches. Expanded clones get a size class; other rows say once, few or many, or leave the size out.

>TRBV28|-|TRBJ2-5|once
TGTGCCAGCGGGCCCCTGTTGCGGACTTCTTCCCAAGAGACCCAGTACTTC
CASGPLLRTSSQETQYF
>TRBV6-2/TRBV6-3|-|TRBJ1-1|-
TGTGCCAGCAGTTATTCCTACAGGGCAGCCACTGAAGCTTTCTTT
CASSYSYRAATEAFF
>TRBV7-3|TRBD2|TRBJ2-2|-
TGTGCCAGCAGCCCCGGGGGGGGGCTAAGTATCACCGGGGAGCTGTTTTTT
CASSPGGGLSITGELFF
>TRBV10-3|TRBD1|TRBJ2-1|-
TGTGCCACGCGCCCGGGACAGGGAAAAACCTACAATGAGCAGTTCTTC
CATRPGQGKTYNEQFF
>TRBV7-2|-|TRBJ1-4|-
TGTGCCAGCAGCTTTTTTCATGAAAAACTGTTTTTT
CASSFFHEKLFF
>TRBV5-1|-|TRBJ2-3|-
TGCGCCAGCAGCCGACCGGGGCGGACAAGCAGCACAGATACGCAGTATTTT
CASSRPGRTSSTDTQYF
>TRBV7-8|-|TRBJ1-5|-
TGTGCCAGCAGCGCGGCGTCCAGGGGATTAAATCAGCCCCAGCATTTT
CASSAASRGLNQPQHF
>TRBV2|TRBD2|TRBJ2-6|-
TGTGCCAGAACCCGGGGGGCTGGGGCCAACGTCCTGACTTTC
CARTRGAGANVLTF
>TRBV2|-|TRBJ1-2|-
TGTGCCAGCAGCGAGAATACAGAGTCCTATGGCTACACCTTC
CASSENTESYGYTF
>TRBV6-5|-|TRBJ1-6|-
TGTGCCAGCAGTAGCGACAGCGTCTATAATTCACCCCTCCACTTT
CASSSDSVYNSPLHF
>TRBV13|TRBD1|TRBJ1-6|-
TGTGCCAGCAGCCCGGGGACAGAAACCACCCAACCCCTCCACTTT
CASSPGTETTQPLHF
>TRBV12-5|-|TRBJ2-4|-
TGTGCTAGTGGTTTGCTTATGGTCTACTGGAAGGAAAACATTCAGTACTTC
CASGLLMVYWKENIQYF
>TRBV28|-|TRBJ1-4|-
TGTGCCAGCAGCCCTCGACGGACTGAAAAACTGTTTTTT
CASSPRRTEKLFF
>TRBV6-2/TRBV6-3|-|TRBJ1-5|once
TGTGCCAGCAACCCGGGAGGGTTCACTCAGCCCCAGCATTTT
CASNPGGFTQPQHF
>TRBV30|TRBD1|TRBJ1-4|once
TGTGCCTGGAGTGGAAGGACAGGGGGCTATGAAAAACTGTTTTTT
CAWSGRTGGYEKLFF
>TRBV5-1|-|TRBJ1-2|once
TGCGCCAGCAGCCATGGGAGGGGTCCGGACTATGGCTACACCTTC
CASSHGRGPDYGYTF
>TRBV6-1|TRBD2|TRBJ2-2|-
TGTGCCAGCAGTGAACTAGCGGGGCACACCGGGGAGCTGTTTTTT
CASSELAGHTGELFF
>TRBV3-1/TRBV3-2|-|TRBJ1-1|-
TGTGCCAGCAGCCGCGCTAACACTGAAGCTTTCTTT
CASSRANTEAFF
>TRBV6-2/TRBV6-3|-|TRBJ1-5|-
TGTGCCAGCAGCGGATCCCCCAATCAGCCCCAGCATTTT
CASSGSPNQPQHF
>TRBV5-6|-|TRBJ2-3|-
TGTGCCAGCAGCTCGGGAGTTGAGGATACGCAGTATTTT
CASSSGVEDTQYF
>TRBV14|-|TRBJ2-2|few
TGTGCCAGCAGCCCCCGAAGGGCCACCGGGGAGCTGTTTTTT
CASSPRRATGELFF
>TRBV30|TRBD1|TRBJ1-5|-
TGTGCCTGGAGTGTCGCAGGGGGCGGCAATCAGCCCCAGCATTTT
CAWSVAGGGNQPQHF
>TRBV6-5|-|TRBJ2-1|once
TGTGCCAGCTCGCGTCGAGACAATGAGCAGTTCTTC
CASSRRDNEQFF
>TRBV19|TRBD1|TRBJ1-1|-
TGTGCCACTTGGGACAGGGGGTTTAAGGGGAACACTGAAGCTTTCTTT
CATWDRGFKGNTEAFF
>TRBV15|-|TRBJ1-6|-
TGTGCCACCAGCAGAGCCCGGGGTTTTAATTCACCCCTCCACTTT
CATSRARGFNSPLHF
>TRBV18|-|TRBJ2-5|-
TGTGCCAGCTCACAGTCTGGCAGGGGACAAGAGACCCAGTACTTC
CASSQSGRGQETQYF
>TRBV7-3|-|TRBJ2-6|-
TGTGCCAGCAGGAGACCGAGCAGCGGATCCCAGGCCAACGTCCTGACTTTC
CASRRPSSGSQANVLTF
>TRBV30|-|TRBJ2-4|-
TGTGCCTGGAGCAGCCGCCTAGCCAAAAACATTCAGTACTTC
CAWSSRLAKNIQYF
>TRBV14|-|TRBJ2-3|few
TGTGCCAGCAGCCCTCACGATTCGTGGGGGCAAACAGATACGCAGTATTTT
CASSPHDSWGQTDTQYF
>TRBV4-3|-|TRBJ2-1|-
TGCGCCAGCAGCCAAGACTGGAGCTCCTACAATGAGCAGTTCTTC
CASSQDWSSYNEQFF
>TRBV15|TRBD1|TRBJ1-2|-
TGTGCCACCAGCACTGGGGACAGGGGAAACTATGGCTACACCTTC
CATSTGDRGNYGYTF
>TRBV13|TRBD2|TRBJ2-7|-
TGTGCCAGCACGGTTGCGGGGGACGCCGAGCAGTACTTC
CASTVAGDAEQYF
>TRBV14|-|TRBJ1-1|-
TGTGCCAGCGCCCCAGGAATCGATGTCATGGCCAGTAACACTGAAGCTTTCTTT
CASAPGIDVMASNTEAFF
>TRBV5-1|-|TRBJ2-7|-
TGCGCCAGCAGCTTGGAACGGGCTGCTATGGCCGAGCAGTACTTC
CASSLERAAMAEQYF
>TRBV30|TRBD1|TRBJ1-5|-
TGTGCCTGGAGTGGGACAGGGATTAATCAGCCCCAGCATTTT
CAWSGTGINQPQHF
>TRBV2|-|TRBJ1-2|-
TGTGCCAGCAGTGAAGCCGGATCAGGGAAGAGTTTGTGGGGCTACACCTTC
CASSEAGSGKSLWGYTF
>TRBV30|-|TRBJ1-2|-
TGTGCCTGGAGTGAGGATCCATTTAACTATGGCTACACCTTC
CAWSEDPFNYGYTF
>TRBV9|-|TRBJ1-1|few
TGTGCCAGCAGCGTAGACCAGGGGAGGACTGAAGCTTTCTTT
CASSVDQGRTEAFF
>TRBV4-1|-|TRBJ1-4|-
TGCGCCAGCAGCCAAGGTCCAGTTGTAAATGAAAAACTGTTTTTT
CASSQGPVVNEKLFF
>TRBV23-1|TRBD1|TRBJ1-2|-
TGCGCCAGCAGTCAATCGACAGGGGGCTATGGCTACACCTTC
CASSQSTGGYGYTF
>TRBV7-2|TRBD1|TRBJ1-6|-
TGTGCCAGCAGCCCGACAGGGGGCGGTTCACCCCTCCACTTT
CASSPTGGGSPLHF
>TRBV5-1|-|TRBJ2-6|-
TGCGCCAGCTCCCCTGTAGCTGGGGCCAACGTCCTGACTTTC
CASSPVAGANVLTF
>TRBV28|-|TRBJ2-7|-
TGTGCCAGCGTCCATCACAGGGAAAATGTGTCCTACGAGCAGTACTTC
CASVHHRENVSYEQYF
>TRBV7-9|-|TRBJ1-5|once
TGTGCCAGCAGCTCTTCCCGGACAGGCAATCAGCCCCAGCATTTT
CASSSSRTGNQPQHF
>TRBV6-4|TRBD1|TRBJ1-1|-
TGTGCCAGCAGAAGGACAGGGGGCGAGGGGGAAGCTTTCTTT
CASRRTGGEGEAFF
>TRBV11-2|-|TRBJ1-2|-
TGTGCCAGCAGCGTCGGGGGGAGCTCTGGCTACACCTTC
CASSVGGSSGYTF
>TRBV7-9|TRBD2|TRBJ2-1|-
TGTGCCAGCAGCCGTCCCGGGACTAGCCGCAATGAGCAGTTCTTC
CASSRPGTSRNEQFF
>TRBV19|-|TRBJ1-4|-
TGTGCCAGTAGTATTTCGGGGCCTCCTGAAAAACTGTTTTTT
CASSISGPPEKLFF
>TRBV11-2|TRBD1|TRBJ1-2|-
TGTGCCAGCAGCTTATTTGACAGGGGTTCCACCTTC
CASSLFDRGSTF
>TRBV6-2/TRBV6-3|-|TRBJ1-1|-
TGTGCCAGCAGTTATTTGGCGAACACTGAAGCTTTCTTT
CASSYLANTEAFF
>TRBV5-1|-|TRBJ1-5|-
TGCGCCAGCAGCTTGGGGTCGATTCCCGATCAGCCCCAGCATTTT
CASSLGSIPDQPQHF
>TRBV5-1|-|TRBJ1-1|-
TGCGCCAGCAGCGTGGGACCTGGGGGGACTGAAGCTTTCTTT
CASSVGPGGTEAFF
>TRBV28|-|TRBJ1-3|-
TGTGCCAGCAGGCCTTACGGATGGTCAGGTGTTCTCTCTGGAAACACCATATATTTT
CASRPYGWSGVLSGNTIYF